The rows below give T cell receptor beta chains drawn from one sample of a study of early T cells in non-severe SARS-CoV-2 infection. Each CDR3 protein is one row after TCRdb ran MiXCR on the 5' RACE reads. The sample includes more than 35,000 distinct CDR3 sequences, under 7% of them seen just once. The sample consisted of whole blood. The source is an adult who was a healthcare worker with PCR-confirmed SARS-CoV-2 infection or an uninfected control (not recorded which). The CDR3 runs from the conserved cysteine through the conserved F or W. The order of the fields is D gene, clone size, J gene, V gene, CDR3 protein, CDR3 DNA. A D gene is named only where the DNA matches it firmly. Clone size is given for some rows only: seen once, a few or many times, or a class if the clone is expanded.

D: TRBD1
size: few
J: TRBJ1-1
V: TRBV9
CDR3: CASSVGPTTGANEAFF
DNA: TGTGCCAGCAGCGTGGGCCCCACGACAGGGGCGAATGAAGCTTTCTTT

D: TRBD2
size: few
J: TRBJ2-2
V: TRBV4-3
CDR3: CASSLELAGGSGELFF
DNA: TGCGCCAGCAGCCTCGAACTAGCGGGAGGCTCCGGGGAGCTGTTTTTT

D: NA
size: many
J: TRBJ1-4
V: TRBV12-3/TRBV12-4
CDR3: CASSFYHQGKEEKLFF
DNA: TGTGCCAGCAGTTTTTATCATCAGGGGAAAGAAGAAAAACTGTTTTTT

D: NA
size: NA
J: TRBJ2-1
V: TRBV11-3
CDR3: CASSLEDGSYNEQFF
DNA: TGTGCCAGCAGCTTAGAAGATGGATCCTACAATGAGCAGTTCTTC

D: TRBD1
size: few
J: TRBJ2-1
V: TRBV7-9
CDR3: CASSLEVTGGNEQFF
DNA: TGTGCCAGCAGCTTAGAGGTGACAGGGGGCAATGAGCAGTTCTTC

D: NA
size: NA
J: TRBJ2-3
V: TRBV24-1
CDR3: CATSETTDTQYF
DNA: TGTGCCACCAGTGAGACCACAGATACGCAGTATTTT

D: TRBD1
size: many
J: TRBJ2-1
V: TRBV20-1
CDR3: CSADSLDRSYNEQFF
DNA: TGCAGTGCGGATTCTCTGGACAGGTCTTACAATGAGCAGTTCTTC

D: NA
size: many
J: TRBJ2-1
V: TRBV6-1
CDR3: CASSAPRGPARNEQFF
DNA: TGTGCCAGCAGTGCCCCGCGGGGACCTGCGAGGAATGAGCAGTTCTTC

D: TRBD1
size: few
J: TRBJ2-7
V: TRBV7-9
CDR3: CASSLKGQGTSYEQYF
DNA: TGTGCCAGCAGCTTAAAGGGACAGGGGACGTCCTACGAGCAGTACTTC

D: TRBD1
size: medium-sized
J: TRBJ1-1
V: TRBV20-1
CDR3: CSARIDRGVRVAFF
DNA: TGCAGTGCTAGAATCGACAGGGGCGTAAGGGTAGCTTTCTTT